Reported below is one T cell receptor beta chain. Its antigen remains undetermined. No much larger clonotype is one base removed from it; base qualities were not supplied. The intended sense of this specimen's time point label: persistent/refractory GD, antithyroid drugs over 5 years with positive TRAb. RNA was extracted from PBMCs in TRIzol for both TCR sequencing and RNA sequencing. The diagnosis of Graves' disease was made according to American Thyroid Association guidelines. Recruitment of patients was carried out at an endocrinology department in Xi'an, China. Each patient gave 7 to 9.5 milliliters of peripheral blood, collected in an EDTA anticoagulant tube. Ficoll Paque Plus density gradient separation was used to isolate PBMCs, and no further T cell sorting was done. RNA quality was checked with an Agilent 2100 Bioanalyzer and agarose gel, and concentration with a NanoDrop 2000. The data stem from a study of regulatory T cells in long-lasting Graves disease (dated by TCRdb to about 2021). General notes on the study: Persistent Graves' disease was defined as persistently positive TSH receptor autoantibodies together with antithyroid drug treatment for over 5 years. Peripheral blood TCR sequencing and RNA sequencing compared persistent Graves' disease patients with newly diagnosed Graves' disease patients. The study was conducted in China and was registered as a clinical trial. A total of roughly 35 samples underwent TCR sequencing: some 13 from persistent and roughly 20 from newly diagnosed Graves' disease patients. Persistent Graves' disease patients in the clinical cohort had taken antithyroid drugs for roughly ten years on average.

The research as a whole found: Patients with persistent disease shared more public clonotypes (under 3,000) than newly diagnosed patients did (approximately 970). Persistent disease showed preferential use of TRBV28, TRBJ1-2 and TRBJ2-5, whereas newly diagnosed disease favored TRBV20-1 and TRBJ2-1. The small sample size was acknowledged by the authors as a limitation that may reduce accuracy. Only the TCR beta chain was sequenced and analyzed. Lower TCR Shannon entropy and fewer highly expanded clones were observed in persistent Graves' disease patients than in newly diagnosed patients, which suggested clonal expansion. Only peripheral blood was studied, because thyroid tissue, the primary lesion, was inaccessible.

Trimming removed 6 bases from V and 5 bases from J, leaving 16 bases between the germline ends. The CDR3 numbers 14 residues from cysteine through phenylalanine. Only the CDR3 DNA is retained, 42 bases long and in frame from the first base. Reading the germline V gene gives CDR1 KGHSH and CDR2 LQKENI. The library was generated by multiplex PCR. For sequencing, an Illumina HiSeq 4000 was employed. CDR3 regions were amplified by Arm-PCR with iRepertoire HTBI primers to construct TCR beta libraries. PCR products were gel purified before sequencing. The authors' analysis ran thus. A total of roughly 58 TRBV and more than twelve TRBJ segments were identified across samples and were used for gene usage analysis of CDR3 amino acid clonotypes. COPE and FqMerger were used to merge the filtered high-quality paired reads into contigs. BLAST was used to align contigs to IMGT TRBV, TRBD and TRBJ reference genes, and CDR3 was defined according to IMGT. Any clonotype with a frequency above 0.1% was classified as a highly expanded clone. Shannon entropy served as the measure of repertoire diversity, while the Gini coefficient captured V-J evenness. Public clonotypes were defined as clonotypes shared by more than one individual. The raw public reads went through TCRdb reprocessing: fastp at Q25, MiXCR clone calling, in-frame beta chains kept. Merged by CDR3 protein, the rows form single entries marked with the most common genes and DNA. TCRdb, rather than the study authors, made the V and J calls. Here the sample has roughly 450,000 distinct CDR3 sequences; about 22% occur a single time. The ten largest clones take up less than 15% of the sample.

The chain was built from TRBV18 and TRBJ1-1; TRBD1 might be the D gene, on 6 matching bases. The source is a female donor with Graves disease. The source material was peripheral blood mononuclear cells (PBMCs), sampled when the disease was refractory, from a patient treated with antithyroid drugs. The CDR3 sequence is CASSRREGETEAFF. The DNA reads as follows: TGTGCCAGCTCGCGCAGGGAGGGGGAGACTGAAGCTTTCTTT.